The 20 T cell receptor beta chains below come from one sample, sequenced in a study of TIL therapy for anti-PD-1-resistant metastatic lung cancer. The time point is: pre-treatment sample, taken before nivolumab and TIL therapy. The libraries were made with immunoSEQ v3. TCRdb keeps only in-frame clones here, not all; method: immunoSEQ multiplex PCR. The repertoire holds 50,000 to 60,000 clones, with approximately 80% as singletons. Specimen: blood, collected at baseline. The receptors were gathered from a person between 25 and 79 years old with non-small cell lung cancer.

The rearrangement joins TRBV2 to TRBJ1-1; tentative D call: TRBD1 (5 bases). The germline V and J ends were trimmed by 6 bases and 6 bases, with 17 bases remaining between them. The CDR3 has 14 amino acids. In germline, CDR1 is SNHLY, CDR2 FYNNEI. The CDR3 sequence: CASRYQGGLAEAFF. CDR3 sequence (DNA): TGTGCCAGCAGGTACCAGGGCGGGTTAGCTGAAGCTTTCTTT.

The genes are TRBV2 and TRBJ2-1, with 7 bases that match TRBD2. Germline V gene lookup returns CDR1 SNHLY and CDR2 FYNNEI. The junction had 8 bases not matched to a gene; V was cut back by 5 bases and J by 10 bases. This CDR3 contains 13 residues. The CDR3 reads CASSPGLTSEQFF. As DNA, the CDR3 is TGTGCCAGCAGTCCGGGACTAACTAGCGAGCAGTTCTTC.

The CDR3 reads CASSFVDRAGELFF. The CDR3 DNA reads TGTGCCAGCAGCTTCGTGGATCGGGCCGGGGAGCTGTTTTTT. The chain is built from TRBV7-9 and TRBJ2-2; unclear D gene. The germline V gene encodes CDR1 SEHNR and CDR2 FQNEAQ (reference sequence). Trimming removed 3 bases from V and 6 bases from J, with 11 bases in between. There are 14 residues in the CDR3.

The rearrangement links TRBV12-3 or TRBV12-4 to TRBJ1-5; D gene ambiguous. CDR3 length: 13 residues. Trimming stripped 3 bases from V and 7 bases from J, with 10 bases between. CDR3 nucleotide sequence: TGTGCCAGCAGTTTCGGGGAAGCCCAGCCCCAGCATTTT. Amino acids: CASSFGEAQPQHF.

This clone was seen a few times. This chain connects TRBV28 to TRBJ1-2; D gene uncertain. The CDR3 covers 13 residues. Germline CDR1 and CDR2: MDHEN and SYDVKM. V was pared by 6 bases and J by 2 bases, with 10 bases between. CDR3 protein: CASSPRPNYGYTF. CDR3 nucleotide sequence: TGTGCCAGCAGCCCTAGGCCGAACTATGGCTACACCTTC.

CDR3 protein: CASNHRRDRGYEQYF. The CDR3 DNA sequence: TGTGCCAGCAACCACCGACGGGACAGGGGCTACGAGCAGTACTTC. This chain links TRBV5-6 with TRBJ2-7; 10 positions match TRBD1. The CDR3 has 15 amino acids. Germline CDR1 and CDR2: SGHDT and YYEEEE. After removal of 6 bases from V and 3 bases from J, the junction contained 9 bases not matched to a gene.

The chain employs TRBV4-2 and TRBJ2-7, with D hard to call. Germline loops: CDR1 LGHNA, CDR2 YNFKEQ. The CDR3 consists of 12 residues. The germline V and J ends were trimmed by 5 bases and 3 bases, with 8 bases remaining between them. The CDR3 DNA reads as TGTGCCAGCAGCATACAGAGCTACGAGCAGTACTTC. Translated, it gives CASSIQSYEQYF.

The chain is built from TRBV28 and TRBJ2-1; D might be TRBD2 (7 bases). The germline V gene encodes CDR1 MDHEN and CDR2 SYDVKM. Trimming cost V 1 base and J 5 bases, with 18 bases left between them. The CDR3 runs to 17 residues. Here the CDR3 DNA reads TGTGCCAGCAGTTTATTTCCGGGGGGCCCTCCTGACAATGAGCAGTTCTTC. Translated: CASSLFPGGPPDNEQFF.

The CDR3 nucleotides read TGTGCCAGCAGCTTTTTTAGGCCCGGGACAGGGATCACCGGGGAGCTGTTTTTT. Its protein is CASSFFRPGTGITGELFF. The chain couples TRBV7-8 to TRBJ2-2; 9 bases are a match to TRBD1. The CDR3 is 18 residues long. Per the germline V gene, CDR1 is SGHVS and CDR2 is FQNEAQ. Losses at the gene ends were 3 bases for V and 4 bases for J; bases not matched to a gene: 12.

This chain joins TRBV5-1 and TRBJ2-7; D is undetermined. This CDR3 has 13 amino acids. Trimming shortened V by 0 bases and J by 3 bases, and 7 bases separated the two germline ends. CDR1 is SGHRS, CDR2 YFSETQ, per germline. In DNA form, the CDR3 reads TGCGCCAGCAGCTTGGCCACAAACTACGAGCAGTACTTC. Encoded protein: CASSLATNYEQYF.

This clone was seen a single time. V gene TRBV7-2 combines with J gene TRBJ1-5, with 7 positions matching TRBD1. The V gene end was trimmed by 5 bases and the J gene end by 0 bases; junction bases not matched to a gene: 7. The germline V gene encodes CDR1 SGHTA and CDR2 FQGNSA. This CDR3 spans 16 amino acids. This CDR3 is CASSGGTVDSNQPQHF. CDR3 bases: TGTGCCAGCAGCGGAGGGACAGTTGATAGCAATCAGCCCCAGCATTTT.

V is TRBV19 and J is TRBJ2-7; 8 bases are shared with TRBD1. The germline CDR1 and CDR2 sequences are LNHDA and SQIVND (reference sequence). This CDR3 is built from 15 residues. Trimming cost V 5 bases and J 2 bases; bases outside gene matches: 8. CDR3 bases: TGTGCCAGTAGTGCAGGGGACAGGTCAACCTACGAGCAGTACTTC. Translated: CASSAGDRSTYEQYF.

The gene calls are TRBV5-1 and TRBJ2-7, with TRBD1 matching 9 bases. The germline V gene encodes CDR1 SGHRS and CDR2 YFSETQ. This CDR3 comprises 14 residues. J was trimmed by 4 bases and V by 3 bases; bases with no gene match: 5. CDR3 in DNA: TGCGCCAGCAGCTCACAGGGGGCGGGGTACGAGCAGTACTTC. Its protein product is CASSSQGAGYEQYF.

This clone was counted a few times. In nucleotides, the CDR3 is TGTGCCAGCAGTTTAGGCCCCAATTCACCCCTCCACTTT. It codes for CASSLGPNSPLHF. This chain joins TRBV27 and TRBJ1-6; no definite D call. The CDR3 covers 13 residues. V gave up 2 bases and J gave up 7 bases, with 6 bases separating them. Per the germline V gene, CDR1 is MNHEY and CDR2 is SMNVEV (reference sequence).

This clone appeared once. The J gene is TRBJ2-1, the V gene TRBV28; the match to TRBD1 covers 8 bases. The germline CDR1 and CDR2 sequences are MDHEN and SYDVKM. There are 14 residues in the CDR3. The V gene end was trimmed by 3 bases and the J gene end by 3 bases; junction bases not matched to a gene: 1. The CDR3 DNA is TGTGCCAGCAGTTTGACAGGGGTCTACAATGAGCAGTTCTTC. It is translated as CASSLTGVYNEQFF.

The chain links TRBV24-1 to TRBJ2-1; the match to TRBD2 covers 9 bases. Trimming removed 4 bases from V and 9 bases from J; junction bases left unmatched: 6. The V gene's germline CDR1 is KGHDR and CDR2 SFDVKD. The CDR3 loop spans 14 amino acids. The CDR3 sequence is CATSDTGLAFEQFF. The CDR3, as DNA: TGTGCCACCAGTGACACCGGACTAGCGTTTGAGCAGTTCTTC.

The genes are TRBV12-3 or TRBV12-4 and TRBJ2-1; D not resolved. The germline V and J ends were trimmed by 4 bases and 8 bases, with 9 bases remaining between them. This CDR3 has 12 residues. CDR3 in DNA: TGTGCCAGCAGTTGGATCGTGCATGAGCAGTTCTTC. Translation: CASSWIVHEQFF.

This clone was detected once. The chain uses TRBV5-1 and TRBJ2-5, with 7 bases lining up with TRBD2. CDR1 and CDR2 (germline): SGHRS, YFSETQ. The trim removed 5 bases at V and 4 bases at J, leaving 8 bases unmatched. This CDR3 contains 14 residues. The CDR3 nucleotides are TGCGCCAGCAGTTCCGGGGGGTTTGGAGAGACCCAGTACTTC. Its protein is CASSSGGFGETQYF.

This clone turned up a few times. The rearrangement joins TRBV27 to TRBJ1-1; 8 bases line up with TRBD1. CDR1 and CDR2 (germline): MNHEY, SMNVEV (reference sequence). This CDR3 comprises 16 residues. The trim removed 0 bases at V and 0 bases at J, leaving 3 bases unmatched. The CDR3 bases are TGTGCCAGCAGTTTATCAAGGACAGGGATGAACACTGAAGCTTTCTTT. As protein: CASSLSRTGMNTEAFF.

The chain couples TRBV12-3 or TRBV12-4 to TRBJ1-2; no clear D gene. V lost 3 bases and J lost 5, with 7 bases in between. The CDR3 consists of 12 residues. The CDR3 sequence: CASSLEGYGYTF. The CDR3 DNA sequence: TGTGCCAGCAGTTTGGAAGGGTATGGCTACACCTTC.